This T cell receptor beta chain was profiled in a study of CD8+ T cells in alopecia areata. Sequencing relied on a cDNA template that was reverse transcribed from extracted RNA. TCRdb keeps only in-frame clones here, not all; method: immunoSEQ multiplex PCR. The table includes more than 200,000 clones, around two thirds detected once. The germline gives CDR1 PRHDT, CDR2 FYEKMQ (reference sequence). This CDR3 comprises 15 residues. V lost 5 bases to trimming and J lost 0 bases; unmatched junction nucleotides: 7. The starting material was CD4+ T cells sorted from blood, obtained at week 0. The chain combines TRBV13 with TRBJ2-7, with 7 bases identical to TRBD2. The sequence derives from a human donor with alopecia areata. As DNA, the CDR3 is TGTGCCAGCAGCCCCGGGGGGTTCAGCTCCTACGAGCAGTACTTC. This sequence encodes CASSPGGFSSYEQYF. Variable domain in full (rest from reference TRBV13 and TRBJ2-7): AAGVIQSPRHLIKEKRETATLKCYPIPRHDTVYWYQQGPGQDPQFLISFYEKMQSDKGSIPDRFSAQQFSDYHSELNMSSLELGDSALYFCASSPGGFSSYEQYFGPGTRLTVT.